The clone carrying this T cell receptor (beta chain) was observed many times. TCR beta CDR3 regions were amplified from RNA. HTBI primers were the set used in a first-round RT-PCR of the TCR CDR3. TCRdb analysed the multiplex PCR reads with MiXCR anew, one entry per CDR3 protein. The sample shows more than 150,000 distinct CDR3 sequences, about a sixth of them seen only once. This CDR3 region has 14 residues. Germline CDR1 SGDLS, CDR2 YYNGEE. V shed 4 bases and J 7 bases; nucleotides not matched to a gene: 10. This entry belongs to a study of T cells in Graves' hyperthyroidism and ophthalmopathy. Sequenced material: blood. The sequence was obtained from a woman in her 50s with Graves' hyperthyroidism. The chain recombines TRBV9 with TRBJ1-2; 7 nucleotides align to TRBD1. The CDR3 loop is CASSNQQGLSGYTF. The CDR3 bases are TGTGCCAGCAGCAACCAACAGGGGCTAAGTGGCTACACCTTC.